This T cell receptor beta chain was retrieved from a study of breast tumors, draining lymph nodes, adjacent tissues. Trimming pared 0 bases from V and 4 bases from J, leaving 15 bases between. The germline V gene has CDR1 DFQATT and CDR2 SNEGSKA (reference sequence). The CDR3 runs 15 residues. Study-wide points: Tumors had less TCR diversity than lymph nodes, more than nontumor tissue. That most tumor T cells come from lymph nodes remained unproven. Tumor and nontumor repertoires were significantly more similar in luminal-like than in basal-like breast cancer.

The lymph nodes were axillary draining lymph nodes from breast cancer patients. This clonotype was recorded many times. Its cognate antigen is unknown. In TCRdb, the multiplex PCR reads were re-called with MiXCR into one record per CDR3 protein. The table shows around 170,000 distinct CDR3 sequences, with 30% to 35% occurring only once. This chain joins TRBV20-1 and TRBJ1-2; maybe TRBD1 (5 bases). The sequenced material came from axillary lymph node tissue. The receptor comes from a female donor with breast cancer. Some clones in this sample may be carry-over from other donors' samples. This CDR3 is CSARDTVAGVYGYTF. The CDR3 nucleotides read TGCAGTGCTAGAGATACCGTCGCGGGGGTCTATGGCTACACCTTC.